Following are 15 T cell receptor beta chains from one sample sequenced in a study of cytomegalovirus exposure and HLA in healthy donors. The PCR employed 60 Vbeta primers together with 13 Jbeta primers. The protocol was immunoSEQ multiplex PCR, while the TCRdb copy is restricted to in-frame clones and leaves out a portion. The sample contains about 110,000 clones, 65% to 75% of which appear only once. Sequenced material: PBMCs. Receptors originate from a woman between 35 and 50 years old in good health and CMV-seropositive.

The rearrangement uses TRBV19 and TRBJ1-2; 8 bases fit TRBD1. V dropped 5 bases and J dropped 7; count of bases not matched to a gene: 9. CDR1 and CDR2 from the germline V gene are LNHDA and SQIVND (reference sequence). The CDR3 spans 14 residues. The CDR3 bases are TGTGCCAGTAGTCAGAGGACAGGGAGTGGTGGCTACACCTTC. Amino acids: CASSQRTGSGGYTF.

The chain has TRBV18 and TRBJ2-6; 11 bases map to TRBD1. The CDR3 loop spans 18 amino acids. The germline V gene encodes CDR1 KGHSH and CDR2 LQKENI. V dropped 3 bases and J dropped 0; count of bases not matched to a gene: 4. CDR3 DNA: TGTGCCAGCTCACCTGGACAGGGGGCTTCCTCTGGGGCCAACGTCCTGACTTTC. It encodes CASSPGQGASSGANVLTF.

The chain combines TRBV10-3 with TRBJ1-3, with D possibly matching TRBD1 (5 bases). The V gene's germline CDR1 is ENHRY and CDR2 SYGVKD. Between the trimmed V and J ends, which lost 6 bases and 4 bases, there was a span of 10 bases. CDR3 length: 13 amino acids. The CDR3 DNA reads as TGTGCCATCAGAGAACAGGAGGGAAACACCATATATTTT. It specifies CAIREQEGNTIYF.

CDR3 in DNA: TGTGCCAGCAGCGCAAGACAGGGGTGGTCCTACGAGCAGTACTTC. As protein: CASSARQGWSYEQYF. The J gene is TRBJ2-7, the V gene TRBV13; 8 bases map to TRBD1. With 5 bases clipped from V and 1 base from J, the junction kept 7 bases outside the gene matches. The CDR3 sequence is 15 residues long. Germline V gene data show CDR1 as PRHDT and CDR2 as FYEKMQ (reference sequence).

This clone was counted between two and nine times. The chain employs TRBV19 and TRBJ1-1, with D unclear. The CDR3 is made up of 11 amino acids. Germline values: CDR1 LNHDA, CDR2 SQIVND (reference sequence). V was clipped by 6 bases and J by 3 bases, with 5 bases between them. The CDR3 DNA sequence: TGTGCCAGTAGGGACTACACTGAAGCTTTCTTT. It translates to CASRDYTEAFF.

The chain has TRBV14 and TRBJ2-1; D unclear. Between the trimmed V and J ends, which lost 0 bases and 2 bases, there was a span of 17 bases. The germline CDR1 and CDR2 sequences are SGHDN and FVKESK. CDR3 length: 18 amino acids. CDR3 loop: CASSQDRLQRNTYNEQFF. In nucleotides, the CDR3 is TGTGCCAGCAGCCAAGATCGATTGCAGAGGAATACCTACAATGAGCAGTTCTTC. Complete variable domain (other parts from reference TRBV14 and TRBJ2-1): EAGVTQFPSHSVIEKGQTVTLRCDPISGHDNLYWYRRVMGKEIKFLLHFVKESKQDESGMPNNRFLAERTGGTYSTLKVQPAELEDSGVYFCASSQDRLQRNTYNEQFFGPGTRLTVL.

This clone was seen a handful of times. V is TRBV7-9 and J is TRBJ2-3; D is uncertain. Trimming pared 11 bases from V and 1 base from J, leaving 16 bases between. CDR1 is SEHNR and CDR2 is FQNEAQ in the germline V gene (reference sequence). The CDR3 contains 14 residues. CDR3 amino acids: CACKELGGTDTQYF. Written as DNA, the CDR3 is TGTGCCTGCAAGGAATTGGGCGGCACAGATACGCAGTATTTT.

The chain recombines TRBV25-1 with TRBJ2-2, with 8 bases aligning to TRBD2. The CDR3 has 15 residues. V was pared by 3 bases and J by 3 bases, with 3 bases of the junction left unmatched. Germline lookup yields CDR1 MGHDK and CDR2 SYGVNS. The CDR3 nucleotides are TGTGCCAGCAGTGATCCCGGGAGGGACACCGGGGAGCTGTTTTTT. This sequence encodes CASSDPGRDTGELFF.

The chain is built from TRBV5-4 and TRBJ2-3, with TRBD2 as a possible D gene (5 bases). Deletions cut 2 bases from V and 2 bases from J, with 15 bases between. This CDR3 spans 16 amino acids. CDR1 is SGHNT, CDR2 YYREEE, per germline (reference sequence). This CDR3 reads CASSLALAGPTDTQYF. CDR3 DNA: TGTGCCAGCAGCTTAGCTCTGGCGGGTCCCACAGATACGCAGTATTTT. Filled out from reference TRBV5-4 and TRBJ2-3, the complete variable domain reads ETGVTQSPTHLIKTRGQQVTLRCSSQSGHNTVSWYQQALGQGPQFIFQYYREEENGRGNFPPRFSGLQFPNYSSELNVNALELDDSALYLCASSLALAGPTDTQYFGPGTRLTVL.

This clone was observed a handful of times. The chain links TRBV2 to TRBJ1-1; D is possibly TRBD1 (5 bases). CDR3 length: 13 residues. CDR1 and CDR2 (germline): SNHLY, FYNNEI. The V and J ends lost 5 bases and 4 bases respectively, with 11 bases between them. The CDR3 sequence is CASSKTGGTEAFF. The CDR3 DNA reads as TGTGCCAGCAGTAAGACGGGGGGCACTGAAGCTTTCTTT.

This chain uses TRBV27 with TRBJ1-6; 9 bases line up with TRBD1. CDR3 length: 18 amino acids. Germline V lookup: CDR1 MNHEY, CDR2 SMNVEV (reference sequence). With V trimmed by 4 bases and J by 10 bases, 17 bases remained unmatched. CDR3 sequence (DNA): TGTGCCAGCAGTTCACCCGCCGGGACAGGGTTGGTGGGATCACCCCTCCACTTT. This codes for CASSSPAGTGLVGSPLHF.

The V call is TRBV10-3, the J call TRBJ2-7; tentative D call: TRBD1 (5 bases). V was pared by 6 bases and J by 2 bases, with 17 bases between. Germline V gene data show CDR1 as ENHRY and CDR2 as SYGVKD. The CDR3 loop spans 15 amino acids. The CDR3 region is CAIRKTGPVTYEQYF. The CDR3 DNA follows: TGTGCCATCAGGAAAACAGGTCCTGTCACCTACGAGCAGTACTTC.

The rearrangement joins TRBV2 to TRBJ1-2, with 9 bases lining up with TRBD1. V shed 8 bases and J 1 base; nucleotides not matched to a gene: 5. This CDR3 comprises 14 residues. Germline loops: CDR1 SNHLY, CDR2 FYNNEI. In DNA form, the CDR3 reads TGTGCCAGCCGGGGGACAGGGAGTAACTATGGCTACACCTTC. Translation gives CASRGTGSNYGYTF.

The chain uses TRBV29-1 and TRBJ2-7, with 11 bases matching TRBD2. Germline CDR1 is SQVTM and CDR2 is ANQGSEA. CDR3 length: 14 amino acids. V shed 6 bases and J 4 bases; nucleotides not matched to a gene: 8. CDR3 in amino acids: CSVLGLAGRYEQYF. The CDR3 DNA sequence: TGCAGCGTCCTCGGACTAGCGGGCAGGTACGAGCAGTACTTC.

The chain has TRBV9 and TRBJ1-5; 7 nucleotides align to TRBD1. J lost 3 bases, V lost 7 bases, and 4 bases had no gene match. Germline CDR1 and CDR2: SGDLS and YYNGEE. This CDR3 contains 13 residues. CDR3 in DNA: TGTGCCAGCGGGGACAGTTCCAATCAGCCCCAGCATTTT. Amino acid sequence: CASGDSSNQPQHF.